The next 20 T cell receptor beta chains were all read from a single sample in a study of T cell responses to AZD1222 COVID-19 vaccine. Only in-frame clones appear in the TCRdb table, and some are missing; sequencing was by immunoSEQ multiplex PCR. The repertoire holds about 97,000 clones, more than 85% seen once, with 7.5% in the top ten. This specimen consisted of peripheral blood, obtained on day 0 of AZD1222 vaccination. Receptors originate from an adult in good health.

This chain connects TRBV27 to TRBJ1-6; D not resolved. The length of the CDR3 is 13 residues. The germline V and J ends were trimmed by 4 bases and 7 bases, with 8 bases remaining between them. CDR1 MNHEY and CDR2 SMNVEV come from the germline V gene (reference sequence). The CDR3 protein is CASSSQRNSPLHF. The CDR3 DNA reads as TGTGCCAGCAGTTCTCAACGGAATTCACCCCTCCACTTT.

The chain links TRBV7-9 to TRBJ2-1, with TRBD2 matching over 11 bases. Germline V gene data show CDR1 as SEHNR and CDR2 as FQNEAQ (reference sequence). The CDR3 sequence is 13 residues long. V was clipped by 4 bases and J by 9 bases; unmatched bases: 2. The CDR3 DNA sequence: TGTGCCAGCAGCTGGGGGACTAGCGGTGAGCAGTTCTTC. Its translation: CASSWGTSGEQFF.

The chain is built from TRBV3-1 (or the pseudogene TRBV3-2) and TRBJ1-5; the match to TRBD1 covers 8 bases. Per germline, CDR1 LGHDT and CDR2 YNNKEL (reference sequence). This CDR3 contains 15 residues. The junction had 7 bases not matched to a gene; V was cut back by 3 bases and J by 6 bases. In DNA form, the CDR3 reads TGTGCCAGCAGCCAGGGTGGACAGGGCATTCAGCCCCAGCATTTT. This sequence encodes CASSQGGQGIQPQHF.

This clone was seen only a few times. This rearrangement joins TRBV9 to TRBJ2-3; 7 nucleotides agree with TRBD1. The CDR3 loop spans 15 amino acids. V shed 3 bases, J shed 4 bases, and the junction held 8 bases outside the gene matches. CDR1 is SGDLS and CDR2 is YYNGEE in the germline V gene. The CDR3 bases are TGTGCCAGCAGCGACACAGGGGTGGAGGCAGATACGCAGTATTTT. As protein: CASSDTGVEADTQYF.

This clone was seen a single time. The CDR3 bases are TGTGCCATCAGAGCCGGGACAGGGGATGAAAAACTGTTTTTT. As protein: CAIRAGTGDEKLFF. The chain employs TRBV10-3 and TRBJ1-4; 10 bases map to TRBD1. The V gene end was trimmed by 6 bases and the J gene end by 6 bases; junction bases not matched to a gene: 4. The CDR3 contains 14 residues. The germline gives CDR1 ENHRY, CDR2 SYGVKD.

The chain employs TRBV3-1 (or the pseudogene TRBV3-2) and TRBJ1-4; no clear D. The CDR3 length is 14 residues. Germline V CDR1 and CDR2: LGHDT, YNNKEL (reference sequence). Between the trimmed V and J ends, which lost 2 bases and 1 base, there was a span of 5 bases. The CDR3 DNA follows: TGTGCCAGCAGCCAATACAGAACTAATGAAAAACTGTTTTTT. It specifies CASSQYRTNEKLFF.

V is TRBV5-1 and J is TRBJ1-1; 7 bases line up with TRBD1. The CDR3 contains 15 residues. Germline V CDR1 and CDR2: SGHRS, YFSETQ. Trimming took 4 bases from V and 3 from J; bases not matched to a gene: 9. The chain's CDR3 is CASSLGDSQDTEAFF. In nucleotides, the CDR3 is TGCGCCAGCAGCCTAGGGGACAGCCAAGACACTGAAGCTTTCTTT.

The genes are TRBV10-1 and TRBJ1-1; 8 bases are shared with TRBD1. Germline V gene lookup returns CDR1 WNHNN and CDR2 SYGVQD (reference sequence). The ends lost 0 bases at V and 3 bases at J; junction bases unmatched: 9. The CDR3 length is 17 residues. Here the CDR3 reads CASSESTIQGAYTEAFF. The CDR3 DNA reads TGCGCCAGCAGTGAGTCAACTATCCAGGGGGCCTACACTGAAGCTTTCTTT.

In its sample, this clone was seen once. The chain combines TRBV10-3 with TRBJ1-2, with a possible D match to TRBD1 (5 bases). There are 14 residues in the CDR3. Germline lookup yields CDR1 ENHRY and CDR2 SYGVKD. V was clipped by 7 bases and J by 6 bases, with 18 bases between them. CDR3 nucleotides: TGTGCCATCACCCGCTCGGACATACCCCATGGCTACACCTTC. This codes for CAITRSDIPHGYTF.

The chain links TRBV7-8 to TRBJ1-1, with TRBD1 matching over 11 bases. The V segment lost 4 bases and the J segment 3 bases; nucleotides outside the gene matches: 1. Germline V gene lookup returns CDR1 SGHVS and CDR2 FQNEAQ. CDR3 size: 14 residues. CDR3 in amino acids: CASSWDRGDTEAFF. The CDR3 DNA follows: TGTGCCAGCAGCTGGGACAGGGGGGACACTGAAGCTTTCTTT.

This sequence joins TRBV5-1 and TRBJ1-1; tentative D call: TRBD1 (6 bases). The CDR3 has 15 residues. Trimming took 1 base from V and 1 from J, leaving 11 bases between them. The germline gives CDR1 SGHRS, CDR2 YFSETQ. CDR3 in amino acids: CASSLMGAENTEAFF. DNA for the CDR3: TGCGCCAGCAGCTTGATGGGGGCAGAGAACACTGAAGCTTTCTTT.

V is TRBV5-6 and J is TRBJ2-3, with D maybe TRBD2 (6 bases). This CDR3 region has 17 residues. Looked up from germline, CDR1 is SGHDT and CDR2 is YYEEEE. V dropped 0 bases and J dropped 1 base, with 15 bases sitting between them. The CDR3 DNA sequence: TGTGCCAGCAGCTTGGAGGGGCCTAGCGCCCGCACAGATACGCAGTATTTT. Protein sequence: CASSLEGPSARTDTQYF.

The CDR3 reads CASSQVGTSGGYEQFF. Written as DNA, the CDR3 is TGTGCCAGCAGCCAAGTGGGGACTAGCGGGGGCTATGAGCAGTTCTTC. The chain carries TRBV4-2 and TRBJ2-1; 14 bases are a match to TRBD2. CDR1 LGHNA and CDR2 YNFKEQ come from the germline V gene. This CDR3 has 16 amino acids. Losses at the gene ends were 1 base for V and 8 bases for J; bases not matched to a gene: 4.

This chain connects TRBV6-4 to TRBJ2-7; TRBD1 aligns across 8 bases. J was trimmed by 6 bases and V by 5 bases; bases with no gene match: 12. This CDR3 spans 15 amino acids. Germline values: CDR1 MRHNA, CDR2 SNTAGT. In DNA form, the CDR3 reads TGTGCCAGCAGTATTGTAGCAGGGGGCCTTTTCGAGCAGTACTTC. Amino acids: CASSIVAGGLFEQYF.

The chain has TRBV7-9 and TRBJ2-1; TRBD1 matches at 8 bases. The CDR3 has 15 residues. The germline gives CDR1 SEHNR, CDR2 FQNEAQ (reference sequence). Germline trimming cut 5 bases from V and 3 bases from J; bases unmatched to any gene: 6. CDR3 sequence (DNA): TGTGCCAGCAGCGAAGGACAGGGAGACTACAATGAGCAGTTCTTC. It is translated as CASSEGQGDYNEQFF.

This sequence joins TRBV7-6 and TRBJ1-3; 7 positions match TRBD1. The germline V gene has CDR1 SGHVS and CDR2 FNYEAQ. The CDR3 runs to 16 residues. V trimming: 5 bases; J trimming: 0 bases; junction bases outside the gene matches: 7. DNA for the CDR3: TGTGCCAGCAGCCTAGGACAGGCTAACTCTGGAAACACCATATATTTT. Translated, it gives CASSLGQANSGNTIYF.

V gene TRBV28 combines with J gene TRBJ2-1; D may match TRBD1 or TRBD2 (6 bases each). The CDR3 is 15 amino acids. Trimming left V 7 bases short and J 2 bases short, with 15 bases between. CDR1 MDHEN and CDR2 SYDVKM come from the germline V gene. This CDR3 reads CASTLGGGPYNEQFF. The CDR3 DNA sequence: TGTGCCAGCACCTTGGGGGGCGGGCCCTACAATGAGCAGTTCTTC.

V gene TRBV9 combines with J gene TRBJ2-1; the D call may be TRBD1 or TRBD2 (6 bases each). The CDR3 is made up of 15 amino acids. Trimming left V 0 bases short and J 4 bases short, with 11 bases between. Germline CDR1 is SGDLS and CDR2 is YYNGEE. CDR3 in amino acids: CASSVGKGGYNEQFF. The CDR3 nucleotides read TGTGCCAGCAGCGTAGGGAAGGGGGGTTACAATGAGCAGTTCTTC.

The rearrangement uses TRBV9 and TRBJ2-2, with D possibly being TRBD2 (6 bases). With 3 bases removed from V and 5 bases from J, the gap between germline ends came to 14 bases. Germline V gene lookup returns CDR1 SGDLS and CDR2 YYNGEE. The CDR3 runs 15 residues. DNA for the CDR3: TGTGCCAGCAGCGGTGGGTCAGGGAGGACCGGGGAGCTGTTTTTT. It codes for CASSGGSGRTGELFF. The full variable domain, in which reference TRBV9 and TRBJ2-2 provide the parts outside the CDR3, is DSGVTQTPKHLITATGQRVTLRCSPRSGDLSVYWYQQSLDQGLQFLIQYYNGEERAKGNILERFSAQQFPDLHSELNLSSLELGDSALYFCASSGGSGRTGELFFGEGSRLTVL.

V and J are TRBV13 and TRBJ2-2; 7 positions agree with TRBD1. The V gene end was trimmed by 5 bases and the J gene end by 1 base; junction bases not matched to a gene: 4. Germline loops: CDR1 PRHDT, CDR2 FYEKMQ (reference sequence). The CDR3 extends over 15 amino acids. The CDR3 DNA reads TGTGCCAGCAGCATCCGGGACAGGAACACCGGGGAGCTGTTTTTT. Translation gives CASSIRDRNTGELFF.